The TCR beta chain described here comes from a study of cytomegalovirus exposure and HLA in healthy donors. The length of the CDR3 is 12 residues. Germline-derived CDR1 and CDR2 are SGHDN and FVKESK. Trimming stripped 3 bases from V and 4 bases from J, with 6 bases between. The assay was immunoSEQ multiplex PCR, and TCRdb's table has in-frame clones only and misses some. Here the sample spans about 120,000 clones, roughly 88% being singletons. This clone was seen a handful of times. This sample also contains other DNA sequences that code for the same CDR3. Sequenced material: PBMCs. The rearrangement uses TRBV14 and TRBJ1-2, with D hard to call. The receptor comes from a man younger than 35 in good health and CMV-seronegative. Here the CDR3 reads CASSQAGYGYTF. Written as DNA, the CDR3 is TGTGCCAGCAGCCAGGCAGGCTATGGCTACACCTTC.